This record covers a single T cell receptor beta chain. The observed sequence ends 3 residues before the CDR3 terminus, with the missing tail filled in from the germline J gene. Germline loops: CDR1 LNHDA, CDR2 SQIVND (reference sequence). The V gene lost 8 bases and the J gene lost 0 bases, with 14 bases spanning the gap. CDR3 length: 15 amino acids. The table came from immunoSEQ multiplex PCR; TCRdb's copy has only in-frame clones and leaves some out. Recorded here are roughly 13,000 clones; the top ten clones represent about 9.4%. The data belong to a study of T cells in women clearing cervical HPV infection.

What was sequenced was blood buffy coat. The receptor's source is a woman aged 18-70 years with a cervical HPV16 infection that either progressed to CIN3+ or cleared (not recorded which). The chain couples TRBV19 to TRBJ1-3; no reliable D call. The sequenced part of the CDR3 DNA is TGTGCCAGTGACTACAGTGAGGGCTCTGGAAACACC. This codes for CASDYSEGSGNT. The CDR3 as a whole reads CASDYSEGSGNTIYF.